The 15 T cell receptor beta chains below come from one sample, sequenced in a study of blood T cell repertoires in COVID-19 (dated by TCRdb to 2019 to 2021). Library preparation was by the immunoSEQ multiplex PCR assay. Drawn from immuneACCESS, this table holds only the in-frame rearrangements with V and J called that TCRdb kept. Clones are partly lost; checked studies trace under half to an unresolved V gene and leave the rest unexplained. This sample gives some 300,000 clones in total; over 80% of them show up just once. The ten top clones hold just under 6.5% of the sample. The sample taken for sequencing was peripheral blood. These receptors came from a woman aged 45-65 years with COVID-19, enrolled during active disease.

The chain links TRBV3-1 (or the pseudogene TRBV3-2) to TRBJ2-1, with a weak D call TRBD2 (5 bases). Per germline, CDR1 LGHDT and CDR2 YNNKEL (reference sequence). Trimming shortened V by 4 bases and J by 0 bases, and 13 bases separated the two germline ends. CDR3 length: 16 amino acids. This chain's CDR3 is CASSPTRASSYNEQFF. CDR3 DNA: TGTGCCAGCAGCCCCACTAGAGCTAGCTCCTACAATGAGCAGTTCTTC.

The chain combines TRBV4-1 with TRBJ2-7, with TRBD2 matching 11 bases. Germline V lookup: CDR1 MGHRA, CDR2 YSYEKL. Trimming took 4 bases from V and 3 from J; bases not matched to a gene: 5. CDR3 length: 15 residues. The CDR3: CASSRSGTSGYEQYF. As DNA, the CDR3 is TGCGCCAGCAGCCGCTCTGGGACTAGCGGCTACGAGCAGTACTTC.

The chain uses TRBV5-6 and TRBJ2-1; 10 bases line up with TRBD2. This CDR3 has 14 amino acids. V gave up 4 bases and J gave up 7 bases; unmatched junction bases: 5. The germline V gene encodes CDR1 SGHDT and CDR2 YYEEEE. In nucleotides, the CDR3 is TGTGCCAGCAGCGTGGGACTAGCGTGGAATGAGCAGTTCTTC. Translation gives CASSVGLAWNEQFF.

DNA of the CDR3: TGCGCCAGCAGCTCCAGCGGACTAGCGGGAGTAGAGACCCAGTACTTC. This encodes CASSSSGLAGVETQYF. This chain joins TRBV5-1 and TRBJ2-5; 13 bases match TRBD2. CDR1 is SGHRS and CDR2 is YFSETQ in the germline V gene. V trimming: 3 bases; J trimming: 4 bases; junction bases outside the gene matches: 6. The CDR3 is 16 residues long.

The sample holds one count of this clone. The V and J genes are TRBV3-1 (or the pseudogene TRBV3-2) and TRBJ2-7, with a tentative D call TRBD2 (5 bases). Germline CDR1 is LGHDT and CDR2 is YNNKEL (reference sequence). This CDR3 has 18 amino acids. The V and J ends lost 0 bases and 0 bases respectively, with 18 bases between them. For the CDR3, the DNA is TGTGCCAGCAGCCAAGATTTCTCAGCGGCAGACGTCTCCTACGAGCAGTACTTC. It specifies CASSQDFSAADVSYEQYF.

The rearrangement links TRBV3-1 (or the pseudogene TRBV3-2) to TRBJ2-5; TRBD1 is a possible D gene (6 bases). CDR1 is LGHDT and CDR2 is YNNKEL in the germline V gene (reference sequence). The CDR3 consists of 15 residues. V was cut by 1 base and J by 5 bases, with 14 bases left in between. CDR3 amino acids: CASSQVARRGETQYF. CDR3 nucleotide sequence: TGTGCCAGCAGCCAAGTTGCCCGCAGGGGTGAGACCCAGTACTTC.

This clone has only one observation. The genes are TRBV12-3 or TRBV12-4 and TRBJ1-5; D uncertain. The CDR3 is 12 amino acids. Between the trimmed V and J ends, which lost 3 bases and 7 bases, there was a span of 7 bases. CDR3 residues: CASSLVGQPQHF. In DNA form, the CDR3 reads TGTGCCAGCAGTTTGGTGGGCCAGCCCCAGCATTTT.

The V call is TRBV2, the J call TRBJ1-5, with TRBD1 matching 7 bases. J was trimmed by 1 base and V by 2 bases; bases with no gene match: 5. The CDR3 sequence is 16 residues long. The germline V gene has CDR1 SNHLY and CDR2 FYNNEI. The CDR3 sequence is CASSETTGTSNQPQHF. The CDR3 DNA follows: TGTGCCAGCAGTGAAACGACAGGGACGAGCAATCAGCCCCAGCATTTT.

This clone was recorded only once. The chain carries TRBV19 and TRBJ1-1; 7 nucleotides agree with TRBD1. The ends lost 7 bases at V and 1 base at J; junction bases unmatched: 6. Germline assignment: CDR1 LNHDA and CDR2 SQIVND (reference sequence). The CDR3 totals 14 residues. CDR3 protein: CASIETGRNTEAFF. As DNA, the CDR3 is TGTGCCAGTATCGAGACAGGGAGGAACACTGAAGCTTTCTTT.

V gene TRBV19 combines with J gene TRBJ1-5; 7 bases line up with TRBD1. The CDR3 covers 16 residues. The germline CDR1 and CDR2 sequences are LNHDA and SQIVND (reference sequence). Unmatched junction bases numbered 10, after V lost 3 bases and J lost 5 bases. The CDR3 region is CASSILSGRGDQPQHF. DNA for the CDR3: TGTGCCAGTAGTATCTTGTCGGGCAGGGGGGATCAGCCCCAGCATTTT.

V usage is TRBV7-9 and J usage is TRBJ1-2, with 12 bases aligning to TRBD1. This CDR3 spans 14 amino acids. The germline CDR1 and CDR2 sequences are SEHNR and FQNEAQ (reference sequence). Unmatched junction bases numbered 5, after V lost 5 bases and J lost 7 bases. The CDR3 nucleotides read TGTGCCAGCAGCATGGGACAGGGGGCGATTGGCTACACCTTC. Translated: CASSMGQGAIGYTF.

The DNA of the CDR3 is TGTGCCAGTAACGACAGACCCTATGGCTACACCTTC. Translated, it gives CASNDRPYGYTF. V usage is TRBV19 and J usage is TRBJ1-2; a weak D match, TRBD1 (5 bases). This CDR3 is 12 amino acids long. CDR1 LNHDA and CDR2 SQIVND come from the germline V gene (reference sequence). V gave up 7 bases and J gave up 4 bases, with 10 bases separating them.

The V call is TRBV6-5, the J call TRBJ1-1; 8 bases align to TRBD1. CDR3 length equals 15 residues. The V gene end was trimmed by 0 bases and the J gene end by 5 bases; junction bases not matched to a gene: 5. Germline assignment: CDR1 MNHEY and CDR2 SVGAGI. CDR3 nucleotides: TGTGCCAGCAGTTACTCGAGACAGGGGAGAACTGAAGCTTTCTTT. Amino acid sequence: CASSYSRQGRTEAFF.

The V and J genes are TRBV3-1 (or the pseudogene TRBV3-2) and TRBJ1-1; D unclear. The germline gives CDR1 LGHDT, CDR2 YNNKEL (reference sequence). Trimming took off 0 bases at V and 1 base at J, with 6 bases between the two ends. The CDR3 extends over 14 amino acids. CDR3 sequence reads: CASSQEWRNTEAFF. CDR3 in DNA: TGTGCCAGCAGCCAAGAATGGAGGAACACTGAAGCTTTCTTT.

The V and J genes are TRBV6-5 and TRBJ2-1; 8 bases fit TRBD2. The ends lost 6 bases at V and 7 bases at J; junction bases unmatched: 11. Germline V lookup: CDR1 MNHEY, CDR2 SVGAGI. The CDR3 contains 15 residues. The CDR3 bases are TGTGCCAGCAGGCCCGGGACTAGTGTGGGGAATGAGCAGTTCTTC. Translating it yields CASRPGTSVGNEQFF.